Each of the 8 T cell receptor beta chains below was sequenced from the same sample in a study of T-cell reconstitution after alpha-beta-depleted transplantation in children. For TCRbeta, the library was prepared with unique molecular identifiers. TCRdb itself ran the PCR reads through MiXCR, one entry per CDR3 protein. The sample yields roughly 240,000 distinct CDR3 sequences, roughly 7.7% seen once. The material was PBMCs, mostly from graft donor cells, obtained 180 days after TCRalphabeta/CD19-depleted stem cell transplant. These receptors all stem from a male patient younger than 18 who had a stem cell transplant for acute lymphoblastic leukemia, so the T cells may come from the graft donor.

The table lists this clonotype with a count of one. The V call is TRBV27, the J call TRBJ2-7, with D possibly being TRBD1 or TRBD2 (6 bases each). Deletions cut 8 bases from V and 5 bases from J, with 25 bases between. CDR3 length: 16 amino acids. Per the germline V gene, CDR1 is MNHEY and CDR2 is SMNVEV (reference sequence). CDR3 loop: CASFELGGTRGDEQYF. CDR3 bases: TGTGCCAGCTTCGAACTAGGGGGGACCCGTGGCGACGAGCAGTACTTC.

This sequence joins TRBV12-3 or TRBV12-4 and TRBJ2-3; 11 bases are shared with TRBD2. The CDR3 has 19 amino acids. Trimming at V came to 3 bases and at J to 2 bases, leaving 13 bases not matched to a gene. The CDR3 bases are TGTGCCAGCAGTTTCGAGCGGGGTCTAGCGGGGGGAACCACAGATACGCAGTATTTT. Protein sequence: CASSFERGLAGGTTDTQYF.

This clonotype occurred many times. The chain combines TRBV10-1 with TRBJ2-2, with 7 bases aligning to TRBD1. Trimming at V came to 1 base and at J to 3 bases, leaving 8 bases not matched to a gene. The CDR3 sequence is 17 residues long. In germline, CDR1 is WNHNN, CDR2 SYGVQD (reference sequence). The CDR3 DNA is TGCGCCAGCAGTGAGTTCCTATCCGGGACAGACACCGGGGAGCTGTTTTTT. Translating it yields CASSEFLSGTDTGELFF.

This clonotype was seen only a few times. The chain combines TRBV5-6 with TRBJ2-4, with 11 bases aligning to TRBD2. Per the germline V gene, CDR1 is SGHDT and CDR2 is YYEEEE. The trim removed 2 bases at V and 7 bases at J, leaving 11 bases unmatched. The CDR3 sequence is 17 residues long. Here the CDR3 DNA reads TGTGCCAGCAGCTTATGGAACGGACTAGCGGGTCTTAACATTCAGTACTTC. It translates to CASSLWNGLAGLNIQYF.

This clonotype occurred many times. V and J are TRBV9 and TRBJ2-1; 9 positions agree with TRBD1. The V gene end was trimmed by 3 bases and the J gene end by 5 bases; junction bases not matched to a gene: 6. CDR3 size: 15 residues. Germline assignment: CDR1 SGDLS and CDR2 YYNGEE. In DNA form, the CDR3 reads TGTGCCAGCAGCGCAACAGGGGGCGCCGACAATGAGCAGTTCTTC. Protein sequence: CASSATGGADNEQFF. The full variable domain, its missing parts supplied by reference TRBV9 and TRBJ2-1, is DSGVTQTPKHLITATGQRVTLRCSPRSGDLSVYWYQQSLDQGLQFLIQYYNGEERAKGNILERFSAQQFPDLHSELNLSSLELGDSALYFCASSATGGADNEQFFGPGTRLTVL.

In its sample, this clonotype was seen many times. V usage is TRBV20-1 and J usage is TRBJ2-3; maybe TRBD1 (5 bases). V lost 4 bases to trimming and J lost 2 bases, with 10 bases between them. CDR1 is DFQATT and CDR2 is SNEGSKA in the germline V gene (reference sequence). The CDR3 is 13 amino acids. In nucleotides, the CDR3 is TGCAGTGCTACCAGGGTGGACACAGATACGCAGTATTTT. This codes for CSATRVDTDTQYF.

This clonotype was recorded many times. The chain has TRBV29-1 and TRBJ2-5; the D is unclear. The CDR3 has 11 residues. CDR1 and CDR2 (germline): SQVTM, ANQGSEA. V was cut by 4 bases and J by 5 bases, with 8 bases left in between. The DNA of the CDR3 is TGCAGCGTTGGGCAGAGCGAGACCCAGTACTTC. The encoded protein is CSVGQSETQYF.

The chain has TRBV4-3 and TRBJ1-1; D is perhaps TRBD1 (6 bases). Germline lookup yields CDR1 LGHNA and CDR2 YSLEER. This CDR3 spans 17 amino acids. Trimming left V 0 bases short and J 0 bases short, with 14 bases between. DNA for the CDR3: TGCGCCAGCAGCCAAGATTTCGACAGGTACATGAACACTGAAGCTTTCTTT. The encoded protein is CASSQDFDRYMNTEAFF.